Presented here are 7 T cell receptor beta chains from one specimen sequenced in a study of T cell repertoires in cytomegalovirus infection. TCRdb reprocessed the reads with MiXCR, giving one entry per CDR3 protein. The sample lists more than 650,000 distinct CDR3 sequences, 35% to 40% occurring once. Sample: PBMCs. These receptors were taken from a human donor in good health (CMV status not recorded). Some clones in this sample may be carry-over from other donors' samples.

On this clonotype itself: Without the conserved terminal phenylalanine or tryptophan, this CDR3 likely stems from a read error. The chain combines TRBV6-2 or TRBV6-3 with TRBJ1-3; TRBD1 might be the D (5 bases). Germline V gene sequence: CDR1 MNHEY, CDR2 SVGEGT. This CDR3 is built from 11 residues. V was cut by 6 bases and J by 7 bases, with 7 bases left in between. The CDR3 sequence: CASRTENTIYV. CDR3 bases: TGTGCCAGCAGGACAGAGAACACCATATATGTT.

This clonotype appeared many times. V usage is TRBV7-6 and J usage is TRBJ1-2; D is unclear. CDR1 and CDR2 (germline): SGHVS, FNYEAQ. The length of the CDR3 is 13 residues. V lost 7 bases, J lost 2 bases, and 11 bases lay in between. Here the CDR3 reads CASKSMQNYGYTF. CDR3 DNA: TGTGCCAGCAAGTCTATGCAGAACTATGGCTACACCTTC.

This clonotype has just a few counts. This sequence may be a read error, since a much larger clone differs from it by one base. The chain links TRBV7-2 to TRBJ2-3; TRBD1 aligns across 9 bases. Unmatched junction bases numbered 2, after V lost 2 bases and J lost 2 bases. CDR1 SGHTA and CDR2 FQGNSA come from the germline V gene. This CDR3 comprises 15 residues. CDR3 residues: CASSLNRGPTDTQYF. For the CDR3, the DNA is TGTGCCAGCAGCTTAAACAGGGGGCCCACAGATACGCAGTATTTT. The full variable domain, its missing parts supplied by reference TRBV7-2 and TRBJ2-3, is GAGVSQSPSNKVTEKGKDVELRCDPISGHTALYWYRQSLGQGLEFLIYFQGNSAPDKSGLPSDRFSAERTGGSVSTLTIQRTQQEDSAVYLCASSLNRGPTDTQYFGPGTRLTVL.

This clonotype has a handful of counts. The chain is built from TRBV12-3 or TRBV12-4 and TRBJ1-2; 8 bases match TRBD1. Germline trimming cut 8 bases from V and 4 bases from J; bases unmatched to any gene: 3. CDR3 length: 12 amino acids. The CDR3 spells CASLDRGYGYTF. For the CDR3, the DNA is TGTGCCAGCCTCGACAGGGGCTATGGCTACACCTTC.

This clonotype was recorded a few times. The chain employs TRBV20-1 and TRBJ2-1, with 7 bases that match TRBD2. CDR1 and CDR2 from the germline V gene are DFQATT and SNEGSKA (reference sequence). V lost 8 bases and J lost 0; bases outside the gene matches: 7. The CDR3 consists of 14 residues. CDR3 region: CSIRAGSSYNEQFF. CDR3 bases: TGCAGTATCAGAGCGGGGAGCTCCTACAATGAGCAGTTCTTC.

This chain uses TRBV3-1 with TRBJ2-7; 11 bases are a match to TRBD2. The V segment lost 6 bases and the J segment 3 bases; nucleotides outside the gene matches: 7. The CDR3 length is 15 residues. Germline values: CDR1 LGHDT, CDR2 YNNKEL (reference sequence). In nucleotides, the CDR3 is TGTGCCAGCAGACCGGGACTAGCGGCTCACTACGAGCAGTACTTC. This codes for CASRPGLAAHYEQYF.

This clonotype was detected once. Just one base apart from a much larger clone, this may be a read error. This chain links TRBV7-2 with TRBJ1-5; 7 positions agree with TRBD1. The CDR3 covers 16 residues. V lost 5 bases and J lost 0; bases outside the gene matches: 7. Germline-derived CDR1 and CDR2 are SGHTA and FQGNSA. CDR3 protein: CASSVRYRGSNQPQHF. The DNA of the CDR3 is TGTGCCAGCAGCGTCCGGTACAGGGGTAGCAATCAGCCCCAGCATTTT. The variable domain in full, completed from reference TRBV7-2 and TRBJ1-5, reads GAGVSQSPSNKVTEKGKDVELRCDPISGHTALYWYRQSLGQGLEFLIYFQGNSAPDKSGLPSDRFSAERTGGSVSTLTIQRTQQEDSAVYLCASSVRYRGSNQPQHFGDGTRLSIL.